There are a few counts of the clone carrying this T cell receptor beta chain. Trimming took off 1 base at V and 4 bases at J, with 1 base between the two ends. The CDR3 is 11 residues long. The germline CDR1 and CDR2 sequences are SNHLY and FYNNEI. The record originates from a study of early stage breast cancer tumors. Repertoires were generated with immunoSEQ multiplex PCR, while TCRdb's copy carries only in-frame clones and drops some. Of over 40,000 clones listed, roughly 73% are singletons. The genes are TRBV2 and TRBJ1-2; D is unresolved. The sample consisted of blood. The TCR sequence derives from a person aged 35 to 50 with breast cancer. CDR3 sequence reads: CASSEGYGYTF. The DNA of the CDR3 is TGTGCCAGCAGTGAAGGCTATGGCTACACCTTC.